These T cell receptor beta chains were read from a single sample in a study of cytomegalovirus exposure and HLA in healthy donors. Produced via immunoSEQ multiplex PCR; TCRdb's table is partial and in-frame only. This table has some 110,000 clones, 78% appearing once. The sequenced material came from PBMCs. The receptor set was obtained from a man aged 25-45 years in good health and CMV-seronegative. CDR3s include the opening cysteine and the closing phenylalanine or tryptophan. Each record gives: J gene, clone size, D gene, V gene, CDR3 DNA, CDR3 protein. The D gene is left open where the match is weak. Part of the rows lack a size; the others show once, few, many or a class for expanded clones.

j_call: TRBJ1-2
clone_size: NA
d_call: NA
v_call: TRBV4-1
cdr3_nt: TGCGCCAGCAGCCAAGAGGAAGGACAGATCCTCTATGGCTACACCTTC
cdr3_aa: CASSQEEGQILYGYTF

j_call: TRBJ2-7
clone_size: NA
d_call: TRBD2
v_call: TRBV9
cdr3_nt: TGTGCCAGCAGCGTAGGGGGGAGGGCCTCCTACGAGCAGTACTTC
cdr3_aa: CASSVGGRASYEQYF

j_call: TRBJ2-7
clone_size: NA
d_call: NA
v_call: TRBV11-3
cdr3_nt: TGTGCCAGCAGCTTAGGACAGCTCGGGGAGCAGTACTTC
cdr3_aa: CASSLGQLGEQYF

j_call: TRBJ2-5
clone_size: NA
d_call: TRBD2
v_call: TRBV9
cdr3_nt: TGTGCCAGCAGCGCCGGGACTAGCGGGAGGGCCGCGGAGACCCAGTACTTC
cdr3_aa: CASSAGTSGRAAETQYF

j_call: TRBJ1-1
clone_size: NA
d_call: TRBD1
v_call: TRBV10-2
cdr3_nt: TGCGCCAGCAGTGAGGGGGGACAGGGGACACGAAACACTGAAGCTTTCTTT
cdr3_aa: CASSEGGQGTRNTEAFF

j_call: TRBJ2-1
clone_size: NA
d_call: TRBD2
v_call: TRBV2
cdr3_nt: TGTGCCAGCACCAAGGGGTTAGCGGGGTGGGATGAGCAGTTCTTC
cdr3_aa: CASTKGLAGWDEQFF

j_call: TRBJ2-1
clone_size: few
d_call: TRBD1
v_call: TRBV5-6
cdr3_nt: TGTGCCAGCAGCTTCCGGGACAGCTACAATGAGCAGTTCTTC
cdr3_aa: CASSFRDSYNEQFF

j_call: TRBJ1-2
clone_size: NA
d_call: TRBD1
v_call: TRBV25-1
cdr3_nt: TGTGCCAGCAGTGCTGTCGGGACAGACGGCTACACCTTC
cdr3_aa: CASSAVGTDGYTF

j_call: TRBJ1-5
clone_size: once
d_call: TRBD1
v_call: TRBV25-1
cdr3_nt: TGTGCCAGCAGTGAGGGGACAGGGGTAGGTCAGCCCCAGCATTTT
cdr3_aa: CASSEGTGVGQPQHF

j_call: TRBJ2-4
clone_size: NA
d_call: NA
v_call: TRBV4-1
cdr3_nt: TGCGCCAGCAGCCAAGACGTTGGGACAAAGCTAGCCAAAAACATTCAGTACTTC
cdr3_aa: CASSQDVGTKLAKNIQYF

j_call: TRBJ1-5
clone_size: few
d_call: NA
v_call: TRBV6-6
cdr3_nt: TGTGCCAGCAGTTACGAGGGAAATCAGCCCCAGCATTTT
cdr3_aa: CASSYEGNQPQHF

j_call: TRBJ1-6
clone_size: NA
d_call: NA
v_call: TRBV6-1
cdr3_nt: TGTGCCAGCAGTGAGCCGGGATATAATTCACCCCTCCACTTT
cdr3_aa: CASSEPGYNSPLHF

j_call: TRBJ1-1
clone_size: once
d_call: TRBD1
v_call: TRBV9
cdr3_nt: TGTGCCAGCAGTCGACAGGGGAACACTGAAGCTTTCTTT
cdr3_aa: CASSRQGNTEAFF

j_call: TRBJ2-1
clone_size: NA
d_call: TRBD1
v_call: TRBV7-2
cdr3_nt: TGTGCCAGCAGCAATCCCGGGACAGCCGTATACAATGAGCAGTTCTTC
cdr3_aa: CASSNPGTAVYNEQFF

j_call: TRBJ2-1
clone_size: NA
d_call: TRBD1
v_call: TRBV27
cdr3_nt: TGTGCCAGCAGTGATGGGACAGGGTATATCGCTGAGCAGTTCTTC
cdr3_aa: CASSDGTGYIAEQFF

j_call: TRBJ1-3
clone_size: NA
d_call: NA
v_call: TRBV5-8
cdr3_nt: TGTGCCAGCAGCTTGGCCCCCAGGACTGGAAACACCATATATTTT
cdr3_aa: CASSLAPRTGNTIYF

j_call: TRBJ2-3
clone_size: few
d_call: NA
v_call: TRBV7-8
cdr3_nt: TGTGCCACTCACCCAGGGACACCAGATACGCAGTATTTT
cdr3_aa: CATHPGTPDTQYF

j_call: TRBJ1-2
clone_size: few
d_call: TRBD1
v_call: TRBV28
cdr3_nt: TGTGCCAGCAATGCTCCGGGACAGGGTGTCATTTACGGCTACACCTTC
cdr3_aa: CASNAPGQGVIYGYTF

j_call: TRBJ2-7
clone_size: NA
d_call: TRBD1
v_call: TRBV19
cdr3_nt: TGTGCCAGTAGTCCGGGACAGGACTACGAGCAGTACTTC
cdr3_aa: CASSPGQDYEQYF

j_call: TRBJ2-5
clone_size: NA
d_call: NA
v_call: TRBV13
cdr3_nt: TGTGCCAGCAGCCAAAGGCGGGATATTGAGACCCAGTACTTC
cdr3_aa: CASSQRRDIETQYF

j_call: TRBJ2-5
clone_size: NA
d_call: TRBD1
v_call: TRBV2
cdr3_nt: TGTGCCAGCAGTCGGGAAACAGGGGGCGTTTCAGAGACCCAGTACTTC
cdr3_aa: CASSRETGGVSETQYF

j_call: TRBJ2-6
clone_size: once
d_call: NA
v_call: TRBV5-4
cdr3_nt: TGTGCCAGCAGCCCTGTAGCTGGGGCCAACGTCCTGACTTTC
cdr3_aa: CASSPVAGANVLTF

j_call: TRBJ1-4
clone_size: NA
d_call: TRBD1
v_call: TRBV25-1
cdr3_nt: TGTGCCAGCAGTGCAAAAACAGGGGGCCCTTGGGAAAAACTGTTTTTT
cdr3_aa: CASSAKTGGPWEKLFF

j_call: TRBJ2-7
clone_size: NA
d_call: NA
v_call: TRBV1
cdr3_nt: TGCACCAGTAGCCTGTTGACTAGCGGGAGCTCCTACGAGCAGTACTTC
cdr3_aa: CTSSLLTSGSSYEQYF

j_call: TRBJ1-6
clone_size: NA
d_call: TRBD1
v_call: TRBV6-5
cdr3_nt: TGTGCCAGCAGTTACGGCAGGGGGACAGGGAATTCACCCCTCCACTTT
cdr3_aa: CASSYGRGTGNSPLHF

j_call: TRBJ1-2
clone_size: NA
d_call: NA
v_call: TRBV10-3
cdr3_nt: TGTGCCATCAGTGCGAGCCGGGGCTATGGCTACACCTTC
cdr3_aa: CAISASRGYGYTF

j_call: TRBJ2-2
clone_size: NA
d_call: TRBD2
v_call: TRBV4-1
cdr3_nt: TGCGCCAGCAGCTACCGACTAGCGGGGTTTGTGGCCACCGGGGAGCTGTTTTTT
cdr3_aa: CASSYRLAGFVATGELFF

j_call: TRBJ1-5
clone_size: NA
d_call: NA
v_call: TRBV12-5
cdr3_nt: TGTGCTAGTGGTTTGGAAGCAGGGGTAGGCCAGCCCCAGCATTTT
cdr3_aa: CASGLEAGVGQPQHF

j_call: TRBJ2-7
clone_size: NA
d_call: TRBD1
v_call: TRBV29-1
cdr3_nt: TGCAGCGTTGAAAGGACGGGACAGGGGATCGCCTACGAGCAGTACTTC
cdr3_aa: CSVERTGQGIAYEQYF

j_call: TRBJ1-1
clone_size: NA
d_call: NA
v_call: TRBV18
cdr3_nt: TGTGCCAGCTCACCTGCGCCGAACACTGAAGCTTTCTTT
cdr3_aa: CASSPAPNTEAFF

j_call: TRBJ1-1
clone_size: NA
d_call: NA
v_call: TRBV7-6
cdr3_nt: TGTGCCAGCAGCAGAGACAGAGGTGAAGCTTTCTTT
cdr3_aa: CASSRDRGEAFF

j_call: TRBJ1-1
clone_size: NA
d_call: NA
v_call: TRBV5-4
cdr3_nt: TGTGCCAGCAGCTCTTACGGTCCGAACACTGAAGCTTTCTTT
cdr3_aa: CASSSYGPNTEAFF

j_call: TRBJ2-7
clone_size: NA
d_call: TRBD2
v_call: TRBV12-5
cdr3_nt: TGTGCTAGTGGCCTAGCGGGGGCCCTCTACGAGCAGTACTTC
cdr3_aa: CASGLAGALYEQYF

j_call: TRBJ2-7
clone_size: NA
d_call: TRBD2
v_call: TRBV28
cdr3_nt: TGTGCCAGCAGCTATACGGACTTGGCGGGAGTAGGCGAGCAGTACTTC
cdr3_aa: CASSYTDLAGVGEQYF